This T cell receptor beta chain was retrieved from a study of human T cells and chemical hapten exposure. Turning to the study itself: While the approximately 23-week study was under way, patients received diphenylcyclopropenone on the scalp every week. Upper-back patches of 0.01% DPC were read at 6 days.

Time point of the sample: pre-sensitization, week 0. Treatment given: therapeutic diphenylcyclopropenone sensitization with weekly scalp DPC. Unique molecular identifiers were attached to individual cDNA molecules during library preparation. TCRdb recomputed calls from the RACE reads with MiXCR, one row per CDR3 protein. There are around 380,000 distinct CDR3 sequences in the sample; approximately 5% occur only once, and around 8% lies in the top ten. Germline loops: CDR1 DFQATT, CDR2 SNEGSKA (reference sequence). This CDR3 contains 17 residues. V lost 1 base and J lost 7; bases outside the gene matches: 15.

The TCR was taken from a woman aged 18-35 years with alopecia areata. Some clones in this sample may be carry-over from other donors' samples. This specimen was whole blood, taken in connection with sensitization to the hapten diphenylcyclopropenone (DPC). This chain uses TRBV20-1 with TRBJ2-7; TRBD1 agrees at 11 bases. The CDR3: CSARAHGRDRGIGEQYF. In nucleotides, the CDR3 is TGCAGTGCTAGAGCTCATGGGCGGGACAGGGGGATCGGGGAGCAGTACTTC.